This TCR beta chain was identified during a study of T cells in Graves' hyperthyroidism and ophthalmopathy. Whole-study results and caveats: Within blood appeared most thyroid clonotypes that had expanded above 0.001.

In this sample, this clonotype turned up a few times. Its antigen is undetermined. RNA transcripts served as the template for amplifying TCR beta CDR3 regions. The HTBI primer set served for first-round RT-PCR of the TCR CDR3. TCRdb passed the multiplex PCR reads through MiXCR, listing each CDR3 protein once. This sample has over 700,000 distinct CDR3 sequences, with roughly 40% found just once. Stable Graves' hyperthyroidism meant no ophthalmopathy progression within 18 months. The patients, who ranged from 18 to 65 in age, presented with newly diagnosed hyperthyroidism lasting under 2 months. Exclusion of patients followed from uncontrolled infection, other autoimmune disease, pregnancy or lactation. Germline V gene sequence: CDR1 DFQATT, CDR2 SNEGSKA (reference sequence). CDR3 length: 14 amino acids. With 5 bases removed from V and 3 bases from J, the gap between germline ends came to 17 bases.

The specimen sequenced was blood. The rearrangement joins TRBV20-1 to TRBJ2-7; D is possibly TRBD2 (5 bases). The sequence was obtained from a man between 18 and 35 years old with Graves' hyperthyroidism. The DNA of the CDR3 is TGCAGTGCTCCTCACGGGGAACCCCACTACGAGCAGTACTTC. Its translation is CSAPHGEPHYEQYF.